This entry is about one TCR beta chain. Its matching antigen is unknown. The data were obtained in a study of cytomegalovirus exposure and HLA in healthy donors. Turning to the study itself: Earlier findings included 100 million to 130 million unique TCR beta sequences obtained from 150 million to 200 million T cells. General study results and limits: The study assumed roughly uniform donor sequencing depth for presence/absence analyses.

13 Jbeta primers and 60 Vbeta primers were used for the PCR. TCRdb's table, derived via immunoSEQ multiplex PCR, lists solely in-frame clones and lacks some. The sample lists some 150,000 clones, about 80% occurring once. CDR3 length: 13 residues. CDR1 MNHEY and CDR2 SVGAGI come from the germline V gene. With V trimmed by 6 bases and J by 2 bases, 3 bases remained unmatched. Donors consisted of healthy bone marrow donors. The sequenced sample consisted of PBMCs. The source of this sequence is a male donor in good health and CMV-seronegative. The chain is built from TRBV6-5 and TRBJ1-2; TRBD1 matches at 7 bases. CDR3 coding DNA: TGTGCCAGCAGACCGGGACAGAACTATGGCTACACCTTC. Translated, it gives CASRPGQNYGYTF.